The 27 T cell receptor beta chains below all came from one sample that was sequenced in a study of early T cells in non-severe SARS-CoV-2 infection (dated by TCRdb to 2020 to 2023). Library prep was done by 5' RACE. Sequencing relied on a NextSeq 500. The public reads were reanalyzed by TCRdb: fastp trimming at Q25, MiXCR alignment, in-frame beta chains only. Rows with one shared CDR3 protein collapse into an entry with the most common genes and DNA. The sample table contains 40,000 to 60,000 distinct CDR3 sequences; only one count was recorded for 6.2% of them. The ten largest clones represent under 8% of the sample. Specimen: whole blood, collected at baseline. These receptors were taken from an adult who was a healthcare worker with PCR-confirmed SARS-CoV-2 infection or an uninfected control (not recorded which).

This clonotype came up a few times. The CDR3 region is CASSSPLGGGSGGYTF. CDR3 nucleotides: TGTGCCAGCAGCTCACCTCTTGGGGGAGGGAGCGGTGGCTACACCTTC. The genes are TRBV11-2 and TRBJ1-2, with TRBD1 as a possible D gene (5 bases). V lost 4 bases, J lost 7 bases, and 22 bases lay in between. The germline gives CDR1 SGHAT, CDR2 FQNNGV. This CDR3 has 16 amino acids.

The V gene is TRBV28, the J gene TRBJ2-7; D may be TRBD1 or TRBD2 (5 bases each). CDR3 size: 15 residues. V was shortened by 7 bases and J by 2 bases, with 18 bases between the two germline ends. CDR1 is MDHEN, CDR2 SYDVKM, per germline. CDR3 in DNA: TGTGCCAGCACCCCCGGTGGGGGTCGCCCCTACGAGCAGTACTTC. It specifies CASTPGGGRPYEQYF.

The rearrangement links TRBV12-3 or TRBV12-4 to TRBJ1-2, with D unclear. The length of the CDR3 is 13 residues. V was pared by 7 bases and J by 1 base, with 10 bases between. The CDR3 loop is CASTPTLNYGYTF. DNA for the CDR3: TGTGCCAGCACCCCGACTCTTAACTATGGCTACACCTTC.

The V call is TRBV5-5, the J call TRBJ1-5; unclear D gene. The CDR3 contains 15 residues. The V gene's germline CDR1 is SGHKS and CDR2 YYEKEE (reference sequence). Trimming left V 0 bases short and J 4 bases short, with 11 bases between. As DNA, the CDR3 is TGTGCCAGCAGCTTGGGAGGCACTCAGAATCAGCCCCAGCATTTT. It translates to CASSLGGTQNQPQHF.

This clonotype was observed at least ten times. The chain couples TRBV28 to TRBJ2-5; 9 bases are a match to TRBD2. Looked up from germline, CDR1 is MDHEN and CDR2 is SYDVKM. This CDR3 is built from 13 residues. Losses at the gene ends were 6 bases for V and 5 bases for J; bases not matched to a gene: 4. The CDR3 loop reads CASSLAGWETQYF. CDR3 nucleotides: TGTGCCAGCAGCCTAGCGGGATGGGAGACCCAGTACTTC.

The genes are TRBV21-1 and TRBJ2-3; TRBD1, as called in the table, went unchecked against the DNA. TRBV21-1 is an annotated pseudogene. This CDR3 has 17 residues. CDR3 loop: CASTRNEGQTSTDTQYF. In DNA, the CDR3 is TGTGCCAGCACCCGAAACGAAGGACAGACTAGCACAGATACGCAGTATTTT.

This clonotype was observed many times. The chain couples TRBV7-2 to TRBJ2-5, with TRBD2 identical over 7 bases. V lost 5 bases, J lost 1 base, and 10 bases stayed unmatched. Germline CDR1 reads SGHTA; CDR2 reads FQGNSA. This CDR3 contains 16 residues. CDR3 DNA sequence: TGTGCCAGCAGCCCTCTGGGAAGCGGGACCCAAGAGACCCAGTACTTC. It specifies CASSPLGSGTQETQYF.

This chain joins TRBV28 and TRBJ2-7; 7 nucleotides match TRBD1. After removal of 8 bases from V and 0 bases from J, the junction contained 10 bases not matched to a gene. Germline V gives CDR1 MDHEN, CDR2 SYDVKM. The CDR3 length is 15 residues. CDR3 nucleotides: TGTGCCAGCGGGCTAGGGGGCCAAACCTCCTACGAGCAGTACTTC. This gives the protein CASGLGGQTSYEQYF.

This chain connects TRBV6-2 or TRBV6-3 to TRBJ2-2, with D uncertain. Germline CDR1 is MNHEY and CDR2 is SVGEGT. With 2 bases removed from V and 4 bases from J, the gap between germline ends came to 5 bases. CDR3 size: 13 residues. CDR3 DNA: TGTGCCAGCAGTTACCAGAGCACCGGGGAGCTGTTTTTT. Its protein is CASSYQSTGELFF.

This clonotype appeared many times. This chain connects TRBV20-1 to TRBJ2-1; D gene uncertain. Germline lookup yields CDR1 DFQATT and CDR2 SNEGSKA (reference sequence). V was pared by 5 bases and J by 7 bases, with 15 bases between. The CDR3 has 13 residues. CDR3 sequence: CSAFFLLANEQFF. In DNA, the CDR3 is TGCAGTGCTTTCTTTCTTCTCGCTAATGAGCAGTTCTTC.

The chain is built from TRBV4-2 and TRBJ2-2; TRBD1 agrees at 8 bases. The germline CDR1 and CDR2 sequences are LGHNA and YNFKEQ. The CDR3 extends over 19 amino acids. V lost 0 bases and J lost 5; bases outside the gene matches: 14. CDR3 in amino acids: CASSQDGGQAWAGTGELFF. Here the CDR3 DNA reads TGTGCCAGCAGCCAAGACGGGGGACAGGCATGGGCTGGGACCGGGGAGCTGTTTTTT.

In its sample, this clonotype was seen many times. A junction boundary mismatches the germline segment, possibly from a read error. This chain joins TRBV7-7 and TRBJ2-1; tentative D call: TRBD2 (5 bases). The CDR3 is 14 amino acids. Germline V gene sequence: CDR1 SSHAT, CDR2 FNYEAQ (reference sequence). CDR3 region: CASSLNGVNNEQFF. The DNA of the CDR3 is TGTGCTAGCAGCTTAAACGGGGTAAACAATGAGCAGTTCTTC.

The rearrangement uses TRBV19 and TRBJ2-1; 8 bases are a match to TRBD2. Germline CDR1 LNHDA, CDR2 SQIVND (reference sequence). Germline trimming cut 3 bases from V and 4 bases from J; bases unmatched to any gene: 11. CDR3 length: 17 amino acids. CDR3 sequence: CASSIRRGGSPYNEQFF. The DNA of the CDR3 is TGTGCCAGTAGTATCAGGCGCGGGGGGTCCCCGTACAATGAGCAGTTCTTC.

The chain couples TRBV20-1 to TRBJ2-1, with a weak D call TRBD2 (5 bases). The V end was cut by 3 bases, the J end by 7 bases, with 10 bases between. The CDR3 sequence is 12 residues long. Germline V lookup: CDR1 DFQATT, CDR2 SNEGSKA (reference sequence). CDR3 sequence reads: CSASQPGNEQFF. Written as DNA, the CDR3 is TGCAGTGCTAGCCAACCGGGGAATGAGCAGTTCTTC.

The chain is built from TRBV4-2 and TRBJ2-3; TRBD2 is a possible D gene (6 bases). Trimming left V 1 base short and J 5 bases short, with 13 bases between. The length of the CDR3 is 15 residues. Germline assignment: CDR1 LGHNA and CDR2 YNFKEQ. The chain's CDR3 is CASSQVERERDTQYF. The CDR3 bases are TGTGCCAGCAGCCAAGTAGAACGGGAGAGAGATACGCAGTATTTT.

V usage is TRBV4-3 and J usage is TRBJ2-1, with D uncertain. Germline CDR1 LGHNA, CDR2 YSLEER. The CDR3 has 16 residues. The V end lost 0 bases, the J end lost 5 bases, and 14 bases lay between the germline ends. CDR3 DNA: TGCGCCAGCAGCCAAGAGTTACAGAAGAAAAACAATGAGCAGTTCTTC. Amino acid sequence: CASSQELQKKNNEQFF.

This clonotype was detected ten times or more. The genes are TRBV11-2 and TRBJ2-2; perhaps D is TRBD1 or TRBD2 (5 bases each). V lost 8 bases, J lost 7 bases, and 14 bases lay in between. The CDR3 covers 13 residues. Germline V gene lookup returns CDR1 SGHAT and CDR2 FQNNGV. As DNA, the CDR3 is TGTGCCAGCCTCCAGGGAGATGGCGGGGAGCTGTTTTTT. It translates to CASLQGDGGELFF.

V and J are TRBV6-1 and TRBJ2-5; TRBD1 matches at 11 bases. The CDR3 has 16 amino acids. The ends lost 6 bases at V and 1 base at J; junction bases unmatched: 7. Per the germline V gene, CDR1 is MNHNS and CDR2 is SASEGT. CDR3 coding DNA: TGTGCCAGCAGATTTCGGGACAGGGGGACCCAAGAGACCCAGTACTTC. Its protein is CASRFRDRGTQETQYF.

The V and J genes are TRBV29-1 and TRBJ2-7; 8 bases line up with TRBD1. This CDR3 is built from 14 residues. V was pared by 0 bases and J by 5 bases, with 6 bases of the junction left unmatched. Germline values: CDR1 SQVTM, CDR2 ANQGSEA. The CDR3 region is CSVEDVGTGDEQYF. As DNA, the CDR3 is TGCAGCGTTGAAGACGTAGGGACAGGTGACGAGCAGTACTTC.

This chain joins TRBV11-3 and TRBJ2-2; possibly TRBD2 for D (5 bases). Germline V gives CDR1 SGHNT, CDR2 YENEEA. Trimming cost V 0 bases and J 4 bases, with 12 bases left between them. There are 16 residues in the CDR3. This CDR3 is CASSLDGGLSTGELFF. CDR3 sequence (DNA): TGTGCCAGCAGCTTAGACGGAGGCCTGAGCACCGGGGAGCTGTTTTTT.

This clonotype has more than one count but fewer than ten. The chain has TRBV6-5 and TRBJ2-3, with D hard to call. The CDR3 extends over 14 amino acids. Germline CDR1 reads MNHEY; CDR2 reads SVGAGI. V dropped 5 bases and J dropped 2 bases, with 11 bases sitting between them. CDR3 DNA: TGTGCCAGCAGTCTCTCATCAATCACAGATACGCAGTATTTT. The encoded protein is CASSLSSITDTQYF.

This clonotype has at least ten counts. The chain joins TRBV4-2 to TRBJ2-1; TRBD2 is a possible D gene (6 bases). V gave up 4 bases and J gave up 9 bases, with 13 bases separating them. The CDR3 contains 13 residues. Germline CDR1 is LGHNA and CDR2 is YNFKEQ. The chain's CDR3 is CASSPGGAVEQFF. CDR3 in DNA: TGTGCCAGCAGCCCAGGAGGGGCGGTTGAGCAGTTCTTC.

In its sample, this clonotype was seen many times. The chain uses TRBV11-1 and TRBJ2-7; 12 bases agree with TRBD2. CDR3 length equals 15 residues. Germline CDR1 reads SGHAT; CDR2 reads FQDESV (reference sequence). V was pared by 4 bases and J by 7 bases, with 8 bases of the junction left unmatched. The CDR3, as DNA: TGTGCCAGCAGCTCCCTAGCGGGAGGGTCGGAAGAGCAGTACTTC. Encoded protein: CASSSLAGGSEEQYF.

Only a few counts were recorded for this clonotype. The V and J genes are TRBV19 and TRBJ2-6; D uncertain. Germline values: CDR1 LNHDA, CDR2 SQIVND (reference sequence). The germline V and J ends were trimmed by 5 bases and 0 bases, with 8 bases remaining between them. CDR3 length: 15 amino acids. The CDR3 loop reads CASSPLTSGANVLTF. The CDR3 DNA reads as TGTGCCAGTAGTCCACTTACCTCTGGGGCCAACGTCCTGACTTTC.

This clonotype was detected only a few times. This rearrangement joins TRBV7-6 to TRBJ2-7; D is uncertain. CDR3 length: 15 residues. Germline loops: CDR1 SGHVS, CDR2 FNYEAQ. V lost 5 bases, J lost 0 bases, and 14 bases lay in between. CDR3 protein: CASSPYPESSYEQYF. The CDR3 DNA sequence: TGTGCCAGCAGCCCATACCCAGAAAGCTCCTACGAGCAGTACTTC.

The V call is TRBV6-2 or TRBV6-3, the J call TRBJ2-7; 7 nucleotides align to TRBD1. The germline V gene has CDR1 MNHEY and CDR2 SVGEGT. Trimming cost V 4 bases and J 5 bases; bases outside gene matches: 8. The CDR3 spans 14 residues. As DNA, the CDR3 is TGTGCCAGCAGTTCCCGACAGGGCGGACACGAGCAGTACTTC. Amino acids: CASSSRQGGHEQYF.

This clonotype was seen at least ten times. The rearrangement joins TRBV7-2 to TRBJ2-5; D ambiguous. CDR1 is SGHTA and CDR2 is FQGNSA in the germline V gene. There are 14 residues in the CDR3. The V gene lost 0 bases and the J gene lost 2 bases, with 7 bases spanning the gap. CDR3 residues: CASSLASRQETQYF. For the CDR3, the DNA is TGTGCCAGCAGCTTAGCGTCGCGTCAAGAGACCCAGTACTTC. Drawing the rest from reference TRBV7-2 and TRBJ2-5, the complete variable domain is GAGVSQSPSNKVTEKGKDVELRCDPISGHTALYWYRQSLGQGLEFLIYFQGNSAPDKSGLPSDRFSAERTGGSVSTLTIQRTQQEDSAVYLCASSLASRQETQYFGPGTRLLVL.